A single sample gave rise to the 27 T cell receptor beta chains below, sequenced in a study of CD8 T cells in Susac syndrome. RNA, at about 0.45 to 1 ug, was reverse transcribed with random hexamers. TCRdb passed the immunoSEQ multiplex PCR reads through MiXCR, listing each CDR3 protein once. This sample carries more than 120,000 distinct CDR3 sequences, 94% of them seen once, and the ten largest clones take under 0.095%. Sequencing was performed on CD4+ T cells from PBMCs. The receptors shown here come from a human donor in good health.

This clonotype was counted a few times. V usage is TRBV11-2 and J usage is TRBJ2-1, with D unresolved. From germline, CDR1 is SGHAT and CDR2 FQNNGV. V gave up 3 bases and J gave up 4 bases, with 1 base separating them. The CDR3 is made up of 11 amino acids. CDR3: CASSFYNEQFF. The CDR3 coding sequence is TGTGCCAGCAGCTTTTACAATGAGCAGTTCTTC.

The chain employs TRBV14 and TRBJ2-7, with D tentatively TRBD1 or TRBD2 (5 bases each). The CDR3 runs to 14 residues. The germline V gene encodes CDR1 SGHDN and CDR2 FVKESK. Trimming pared 4 bases from V and 2 bases from J, leaving 12 bases between. The CDR3 bases are TGTGCCAGCAGCCTCGGGGCCGGTCCCTACGAGCAGTACTTC. Residues: CASSLGAGPYEQYF.

The rearrangement uses TRBV3-1 and TRBJ2-3, with 7 bases identical to TRBD2. With 4 bases clipped from V and 0 bases from J, the junction kept 4 bases outside the gene matches. Germline V lookup: CDR1 LGHDT, CDR2 YNNKEL (reference sequence). The CDR3 covers 15 residues. CDR3 coding DNA: TGTGCCAGCAGCCGAGGTAGCGGGAGCACAGATACGCAGTATTTT. This gives the protein CASSRGSGSTDTQYF.

This chain links TRBV4-2 with TRBJ2-7; 8 bases map to TRBD2. The CDR3 loop spans 17 amino acids. Germline CDR1 LGHNA, CDR2 YNFKEQ. V lost 4 bases, J lost 4 bases, and 15 bases stayed unmatched. The DNA for the CDR3 is TGTGCCAGCAGCCGAACAGCCGTGACTAGCGTCTTTTACGAGCAGTACTTC. Amino acids: CASSRTAVTSVFYEQYF.

This rearrangement joins TRBV20-1 to TRBJ1-1, with D unclear. The CDR3 is 11 amino acids. Trimming shortened V by 1 base and J by 3 bases, and 3 bases separated the two germline ends. Germline V lookup: CDR1 DFQATT, CDR2 SNEGSKA (reference sequence). In nucleotides, the CDR3 is TGCAGTGCTAGAGGAGACACTGAAGCTTTCTTT. Amino acid sequence: CSARGDTEAFF.

The chain carries TRBV5-4 and TRBJ2-1; D could derive from TRBD1 or TRBD2 (7 bases each). This CDR3 is built from 16 residues. Germline assignment: CDR1 SGHNT and CDR2 YYREEE (reference sequence). V lost 4 bases to trimming and J lost 7 bases, with 21 bases between them. The CDR3 region is CASSPNKLQGGNEQFF. In DNA, the CDR3 is TGTGCCAGCAGCCCAAATAAGCTCCAGGGGGGGAATGAGCAGTTCTTC.

This sequence joins TRBV7-6 and TRBJ1-3, with 11 bases aligning to TRBD1. Germline trimming cut 4 bases from V and 3 bases from J; bases unmatched to any gene: 5. Per the germline V gene, CDR1 is SGHVS and CDR2 is FNYEAQ. CDR3 length: 16 amino acids. CDR3 region: CASSYGQGAFGNTIYF. The DNA of the CDR3 is TGTGCCAGCAGCTACGGACAGGGGGCGTTTGGAAACACCATATATTTT.

V usage is TRBV5-4 and J usage is TRBJ2-7, with 14 bases aligning to TRBD2. CDR1 and CDR2 (germline): SGHNT, YYREEE (reference sequence). CDR3 length equals 15 residues. J lost 5 bases, V lost 5 bases, and 6 bases had no gene match. The CDR3 DNA reads as TGTGCCAGCAGACCCGGGACTAGCGGGAGCCACGAGCAGTACTTC. Translated, it gives CASRPGTSGSHEQYF.

This chain links TRBV2 with TRBJ2-3; tentative D call: TRBD1 (5 bases). Germline V gene data show CDR1 as SNHLY and CDR2 as FYNNEI. The CDR3 is 15 amino acids. Trimming removed 4 bases at V and 0 bases at J, with 11 bases between. The CDR3, as DNA: TGTGCCAGCAGTGGAATGGGGCTGAGCACAGATACGCAGTATTTT. Translated: CASSGMGLSTDTQYF.

This clonotype was found once. The gene calls are TRBV29-1 and TRBJ1-5, with 9 bases that match TRBD1. After removal of 4 bases from V and 6 bases from J, the junction contained 7 bases not matched to a gene. Germline V gene sequence: CDR1 SQVTM, CDR2 ANQGSEA. CDR3 length: 14 residues. The CDR3 DNA is TGCAGCGTTGCGTCGGGACAGGGACCTCAGCCCCAGCATTTT. Translating it yields CSVASGQGPQPQHF.

V usage is TRBV6-1 and J usage is TRBJ2-1, with 7 bases fitting TRBD1. V gave up 5 bases and J gave up 0 bases; unmatched junction bases: 7. Germline lookup yields CDR1 MNHNS and CDR2 SASEGT. The CDR3 extends over 16 amino acids. CDR3 DNA: TGTGCCAGCAGTCCGGGGACAGCTTACTCCTACAATGAGCAGTTCTTC. Translating it yields CASSPGTAYSYNEQFF.

The chain has TRBV3-1 and TRBJ2-1; TRBD2 agrees at 11 bases. Germline V CDR1 and CDR2: LGHDT, YNNKEL (reference sequence). This CDR3 comprises 23 residues. V trimming: 1 base; J trimming: 2 bases; junction bases outside the gene matches: 22. The CDR3 coding sequence is TGTGCCAGCAGCCAAGGGGGGGAGAAGGGACTAGCGGAGATCAGGACTACCTACAATGAGCAGTTCTTC. Protein sequence: CASSQGGEKGLAEIRTTYNEQFF.

The V call is TRBV5-1, the J call TRBJ2-5; the match to TRBD1 covers 10 bases. The CDR3 totals 14 residues. Germline V gene data show CDR1 as SGHRS and CDR2 as YFSETQ. The V gene end was trimmed by 4 bases and the J gene end by 3 bases; junction bases not matched to a gene: 3. The CDR3 coding sequence is TGCGCCAGCAGCGCCGGGACAGGGGAAGAGACCCAGTACTTC. Its protein product is CASSAGTGEETQYF.

The V call is TRBV3-1, the J call TRBJ2-3, with 10 bases matching TRBD2. The germline V gene encodes CDR1 LGHDT and CDR2 YNNKEL (reference sequence). V was pared by 3 bases and J by 7 bases, with 10 bases of the junction left unmatched. The CDR3 has 16 amino acids. The CDR3: CASSQSRLAGENTQYF. The CDR3 coding sequence is TGTGCCAGCAGCCAGTCGAGGCTAGCGGGAGAGAATACGCAGTATTTT.

The chain joins TRBV6-6 to TRBJ2-1, with 7 bases matching TRBD2. Losses at the gene ends were 8 bases for V and 8 bases for J; bases not matched to a gene: 6. The CDR3 has 12 amino acids. Germline lookup yields CDR1 MNHNY and CDR2 SVGAGI (reference sequence). The CDR3 coding sequence is TGTGCCAGCGCGGGGGACCGGGATGAGCAGTTCTTC. It is translated as CASAGDRDEQFF.

CDR3 residues: CASSVSGSLHNEQFF. As DNA, the CDR3 is TGTGCCAGCAGCGTCAGCGGGAGCCTCCACAATGAGCAGTTCTTC. The V call is TRBV9, the J call TRBJ2-1; 8 bases align to TRBD2. The ends lost 2 bases at V and 5 bases at J; junction bases unmatched: 6. The germline V gene encodes CDR1 SGDLS and CDR2 YYNGEE. This CDR3 spans 15 amino acids.

With regard to this clonotype: A junction end diverges from the germline sequence, so it may reflect a read error. The rearrangement uses TRBV7-7 and TRBJ2-5; perhaps TRBD2 as D (5 bases). The CDR3 is 15 residues long. CDR1 is SSHAT and CDR2 is FNYEAQ in the germline V gene (reference sequence). The CDR3 protein is CASSSIGGAVETQYF. The CDR3, as DNA: TGTGCTAGCAGCTCCATCGGAGGCGCGGTGGAGACCCAGTACTTC.

V gene TRBV29-1 combines with J gene TRBJ2-3; TRBD2 matches 9 bases. V was clipped by 6 bases and J by 5 bases; unmatched bases: 9. This CDR3 region has 14 residues. Germline V gene sequence: CDR1 SQVTM, CDR2 ANQGSEA. The CDR3 nucleotides read TGCAGCGTGCTCGCTAGCGGGATCCGAGATACGCAGTATTTT. This encodes CSVLASGIRDTQYF.

The gene calls are TRBV29-1 and TRBJ1-1, with D maybe TRBD1 (5 bases). Trimming pared 1 base from V and 0 bases from J, leaving 12 bases between. The CDR3 covers 15 residues. Germline V gene sequence: CDR1 SQVTM, CDR2 ANQGSEA. The CDR3 here is CSVEGQGGLNTEAFF. The CDR3 nucleotides read TGCAGCGTTGAAGGGCAGGGTGGGCTGAACACTGAAGCTTTCTTT.

This sequence joins TRBV23-1 and TRBJ1-2; TRBD1 aligns across 7 bases. TRBV23-1 is classed as an ORF, of uncertain function. There are 16 residues in the CDR3. The J segment lost 0 bases and the V segment lost 0 bases, leaving 4 bases of the junction unmatched. This CDR3 is CASSQSPGQSNYGYTF. The CDR3 coding sequence is TGCGCCAGCAGTCAATCGCCGGGACAGTCTAACTATGGCTACACCTTC.

The chain recombines TRBV20-1 with TRBJ1-4; D ambiguous. Trimming removed 1 base from V and 5 bases from J, with 14 bases in between. This CDR3 has 15 residues. Germline V CDR1 and CDR2: DFQATT, SNEGSKA (reference sequence). The CDR3 nucleotides read TGCAGTGCTAGAGGGAACTTGCAGCAGAATGAAAAACTGTTTTTT. Translation gives CSARGNLQQNEKLFF.

This chain connects TRBV5-4 to TRBJ2-3; 8 nucleotides align to TRBD2. V lost 4 bases, J lost 2 bases, and 12 bases stayed unmatched. This CDR3 spans 17 amino acids. Germline CDR1 and CDR2: SGHNT and YYREEE (reference sequence). The CDR3 DNA sequence: TGTGCCAGCAGCGTCTCGGGGCTAGCGGGCACCACAGATACGCAGTATTTT. Encoded protein: CASSVSGLAGTTDTQYF.

Only one count was recorded for this clonotype. The chain carries TRBV14 and TRBJ2-5; no firm D call. Germline-derived CDR1 and CDR2 are SGHDN and FVKESK. V was cut by 2 bases and J by 1 base, with 5 bases left in between. This CDR3 region has 13 residues. The chain's CDR3 is CASSQQLQETQYF. Here the CDR3 DNA reads TGTGCCAGCAGCCAACAGCTCCAAGAGACCCAGTACTTC.

The rearrangement links TRBV6-1 to TRBJ2-3, with 9 bases matching TRBD2. The CDR3 is made up of 14 amino acids. CDR1 MNHNS and CDR2 SASEGT come from the germline V gene. V lost 6 bases, J lost 3 bases, and 4 bases stayed unmatched. The CDR3 DNA reads TGTGCCAGCAGACCGGGACTAGCAACAGATACGCAGTATTTT. Its protein product is CASRPGLATDTQYF.

The rearrangement links TRBV2 to TRBJ1-1; no clear D gene. This CDR3 is 10 amino acids long. Germline CDR1 reads SNHLY; CDR2 reads FYNNEI. Trimming removed 6 bases at V and 6 bases at J, with 5 bases between. The CDR3 bases are TGTGCCAGCAGCGAGGCTGAAGCTTTCTTT. Amino acids: CASSEAEAFF.

This chain joins TRBV5-1 and TRBJ1-1; no clear D gene. CDR1 is SGHRS and CDR2 is YFSETQ in the germline V gene. Trimming took off 4 bases at V and 1 base at J, with 11 bases between the two ends. The CDR3 has 14 residues. This CDR3 reads CASSPGSPNTEAFF. The CDR3 region has the DNA TGCGCCAGCAGCCCGGGGAGCCCGAACACTGAAGCTTTCTTT.

This clonotype was recorded once. The chain combines TRBV6-6 with TRBJ2-5; TRBD1 or TRBD2 may be the D gene (6 bases each). The ends were cut back, 2 bases at V and 5 bases at J, with 18 bases in the middle. Germline V gives CDR1 MNHNY, CDR2 SVGAGI (reference sequence). The CDR3 totals 16 residues. The DNA of the CDR3 is TGTGCCAGCAGTTACGGTACAGGGAGGTTCGTCGAGACCCAGTACTTC. Translation: CASSYGTGRFVETQYF.